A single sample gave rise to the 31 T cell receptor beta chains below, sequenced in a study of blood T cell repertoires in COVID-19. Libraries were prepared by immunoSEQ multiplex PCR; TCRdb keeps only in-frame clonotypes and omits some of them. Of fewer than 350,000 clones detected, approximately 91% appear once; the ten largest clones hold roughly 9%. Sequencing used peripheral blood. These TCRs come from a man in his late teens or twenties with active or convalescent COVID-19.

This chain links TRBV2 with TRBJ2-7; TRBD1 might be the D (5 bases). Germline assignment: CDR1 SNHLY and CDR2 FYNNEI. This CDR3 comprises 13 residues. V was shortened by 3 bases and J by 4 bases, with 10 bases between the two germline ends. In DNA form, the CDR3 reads TGTGCCAGCAGTGATCGCAGGGCGTACGAGCAGTACTTC. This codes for CASSDRRAYEQYF.

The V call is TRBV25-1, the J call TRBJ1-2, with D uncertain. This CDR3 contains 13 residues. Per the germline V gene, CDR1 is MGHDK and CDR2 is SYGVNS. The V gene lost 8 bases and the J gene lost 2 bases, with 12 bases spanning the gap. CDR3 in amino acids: CASGGNSNYGYTF. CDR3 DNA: TGTGCCAGCGGCGGTAATTCCAACTATGGCTACACCTTC.

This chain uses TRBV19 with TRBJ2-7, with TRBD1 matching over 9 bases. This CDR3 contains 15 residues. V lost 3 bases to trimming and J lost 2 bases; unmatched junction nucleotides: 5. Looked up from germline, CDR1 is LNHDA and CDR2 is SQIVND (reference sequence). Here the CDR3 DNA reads TGTGCCAGTAGTATCGCCGGGACAGGGACCTACGAGCAGTACTTC. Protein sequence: CASSIAGTGTYEQYF.

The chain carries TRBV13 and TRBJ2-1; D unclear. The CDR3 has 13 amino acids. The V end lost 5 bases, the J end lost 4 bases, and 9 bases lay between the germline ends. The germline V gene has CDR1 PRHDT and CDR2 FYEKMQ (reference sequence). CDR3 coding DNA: TGTGCCAGCAGCCGCCGGTCATACAATGAGCAGTTCTTC. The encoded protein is CASSRRSYNEQFF.

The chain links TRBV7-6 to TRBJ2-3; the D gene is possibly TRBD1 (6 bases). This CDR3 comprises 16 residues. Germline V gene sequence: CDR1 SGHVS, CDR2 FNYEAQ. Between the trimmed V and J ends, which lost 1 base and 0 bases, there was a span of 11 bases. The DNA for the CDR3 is TGTGCCAGCAGCTTAGTGGCAGGGGAAAGCACAGATACGCAGTATTTT. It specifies CASSLVAGESTDTQYF.

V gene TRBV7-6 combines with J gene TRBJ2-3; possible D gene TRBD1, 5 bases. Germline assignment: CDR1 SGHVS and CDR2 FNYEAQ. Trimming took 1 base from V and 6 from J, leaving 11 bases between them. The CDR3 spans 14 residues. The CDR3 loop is CASSLDRRSDTQYF. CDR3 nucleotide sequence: TGTGCCAGCAGCTTAGACAGGCGTTCGGATACGCAGTATTTT.

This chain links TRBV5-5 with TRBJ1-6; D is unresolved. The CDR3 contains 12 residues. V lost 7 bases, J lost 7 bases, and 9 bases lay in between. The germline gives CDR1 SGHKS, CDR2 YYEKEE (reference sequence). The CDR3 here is CASQARNSPLHF. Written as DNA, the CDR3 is TGTGCCAGCCAAGCCAGGAATTCACCCCTCCACTTT. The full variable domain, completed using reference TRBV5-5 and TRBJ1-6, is DAGVTQSPTHLIKTRGQQVTLRCSPISGHKSVSWYQQVLGQGPQFIFQYYEKEERGRGNFPDRFSARQFPNYSSELNVNALLLGDSALYLCASQARNSPLHFGNGTRLTVT.

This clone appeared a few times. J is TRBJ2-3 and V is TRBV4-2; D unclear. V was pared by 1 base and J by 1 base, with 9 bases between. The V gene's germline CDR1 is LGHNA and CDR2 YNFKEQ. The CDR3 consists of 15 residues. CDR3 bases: TGTGCCAGCAGCCAAGCTGTAGAAGGCACAGATACGCAGTATTTT. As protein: CASSQAVEGTDTQYF.

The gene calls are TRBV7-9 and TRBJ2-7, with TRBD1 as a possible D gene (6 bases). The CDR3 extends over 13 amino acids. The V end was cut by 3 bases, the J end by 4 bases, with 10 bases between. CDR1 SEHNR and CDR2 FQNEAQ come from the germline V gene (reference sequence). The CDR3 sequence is CASSLEQGYEQYF. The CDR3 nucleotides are TGTGCCAGCAGCTTGGAACAGGGTTACGAGCAGTACTTC.

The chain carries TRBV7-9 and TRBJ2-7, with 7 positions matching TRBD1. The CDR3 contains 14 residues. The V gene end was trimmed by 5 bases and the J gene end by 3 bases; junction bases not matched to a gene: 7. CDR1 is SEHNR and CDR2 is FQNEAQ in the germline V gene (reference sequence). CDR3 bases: TGTGCCAGCAGCAAATCGGGACAGAGCTACGAGCAGTACTTC. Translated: CASSKSGQSYEQYF.

The CDR3 protein is CASSEPDREGEKLFF. Here the CDR3 DNA reads TGTGCCAGCAGTGAACCGGACAGGGAAGGTGAAAAACTGTTTTTT. The V gene is TRBV2, the J gene TRBJ1-4, with 8 bases aligning to TRBD1. Losses at the gene ends were 2 bases for V and 7 bases for J; bases not matched to a gene: 6. This CDR3 spans 15 amino acids. CDR1 and CDR2 (germline): SNHLY, FYNNEI.

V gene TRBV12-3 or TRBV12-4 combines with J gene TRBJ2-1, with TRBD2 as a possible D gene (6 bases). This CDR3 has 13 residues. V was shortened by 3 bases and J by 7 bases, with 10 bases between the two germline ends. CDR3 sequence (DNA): TGTGCCAGCAGTTTTCCAGGGAGGAATGAGCAGTTCTTC. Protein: CASSFPGRNEQFF.

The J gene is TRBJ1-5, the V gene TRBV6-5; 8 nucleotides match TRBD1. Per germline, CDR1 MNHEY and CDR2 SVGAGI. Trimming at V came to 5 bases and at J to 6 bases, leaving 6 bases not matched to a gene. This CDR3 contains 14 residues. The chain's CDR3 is CASSRPGQAQPQHF. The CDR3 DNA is TGTGCCAGCAGTCGACCGGGACAGGCTCAGCCCCAGCATTTT.

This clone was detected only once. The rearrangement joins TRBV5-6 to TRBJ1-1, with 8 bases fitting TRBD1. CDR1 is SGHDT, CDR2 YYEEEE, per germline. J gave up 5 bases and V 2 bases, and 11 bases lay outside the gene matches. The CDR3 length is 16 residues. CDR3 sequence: CASSFGSGRGQTEAFF. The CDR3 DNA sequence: TGTGCCAGCAGCTTCGGGTCCGGCAGGGGGCAAACTGAAGCTTTCTTT.

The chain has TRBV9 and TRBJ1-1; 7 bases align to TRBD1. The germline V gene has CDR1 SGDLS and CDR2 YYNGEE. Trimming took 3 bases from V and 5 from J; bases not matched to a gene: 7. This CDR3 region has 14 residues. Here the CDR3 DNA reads TGTGCCAGCAGCGCGGTCAGACAGGGAACTGAAGCTTTCTTT. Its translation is CASSAVRQGTEAFF. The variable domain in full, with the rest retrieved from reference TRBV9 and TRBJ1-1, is DSGVTQTPKHLITATGQRVTLRCSPRSGDLSVYWYQQSLDQGLQFLIQYYNGEERAKGNILERFSAQQFPDLHSELNLSSLELGDSALYFCASSAVRQGTEAFFGQGTRLTVV.

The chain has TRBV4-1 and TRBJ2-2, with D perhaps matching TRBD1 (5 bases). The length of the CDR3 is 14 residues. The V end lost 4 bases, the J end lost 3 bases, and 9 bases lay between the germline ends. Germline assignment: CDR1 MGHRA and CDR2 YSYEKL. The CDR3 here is CASSLSRDTGELFF. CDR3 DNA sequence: TGCGCCAGCAGCCTAAGCAGGGACACCGGGGAGCTGTTTTTT.

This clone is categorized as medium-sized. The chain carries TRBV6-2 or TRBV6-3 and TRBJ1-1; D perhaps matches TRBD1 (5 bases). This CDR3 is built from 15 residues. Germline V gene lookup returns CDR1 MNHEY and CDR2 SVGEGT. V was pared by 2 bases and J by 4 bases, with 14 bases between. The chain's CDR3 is CASSYRQAGLTEAFF. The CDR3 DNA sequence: TGTGCCAGCAGTTACCGCCAGGCGGGGCTCACTGAAGCTTTCTTT.

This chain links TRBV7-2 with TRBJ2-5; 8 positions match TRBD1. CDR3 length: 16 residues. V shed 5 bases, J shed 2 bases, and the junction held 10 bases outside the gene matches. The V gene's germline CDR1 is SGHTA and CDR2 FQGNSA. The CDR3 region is CASSDDRGGWQETQYF. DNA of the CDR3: TGTGCCAGCAGCGACGACAGGGGAGGATGGCAAGAGACCCAGTACTTC.

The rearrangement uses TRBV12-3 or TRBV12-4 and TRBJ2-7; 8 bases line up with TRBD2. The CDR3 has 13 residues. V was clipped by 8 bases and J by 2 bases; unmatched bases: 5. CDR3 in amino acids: CASGRGDAYEQYF. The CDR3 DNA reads TGTGCCAGCGGGCGGGGGGATGCCTACGAGCAGTACTTC.

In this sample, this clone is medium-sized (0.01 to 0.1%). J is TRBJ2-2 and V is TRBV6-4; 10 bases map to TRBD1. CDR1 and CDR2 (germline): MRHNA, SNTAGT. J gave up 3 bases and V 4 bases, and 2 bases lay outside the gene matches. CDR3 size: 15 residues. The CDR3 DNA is TGTGCCAGCAGTGCCGGGACAGGGGACACCGGGGAGCTGTTTTTT. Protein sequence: CASSAGTGDTGELFF.

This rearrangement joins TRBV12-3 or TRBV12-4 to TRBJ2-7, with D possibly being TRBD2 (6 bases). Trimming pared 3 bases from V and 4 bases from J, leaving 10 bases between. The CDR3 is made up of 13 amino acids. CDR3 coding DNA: TGTGCCAGCAGTTTCGGGACTTTATACGAGCAGTACTTC. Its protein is CASSFGTLYEQYF.

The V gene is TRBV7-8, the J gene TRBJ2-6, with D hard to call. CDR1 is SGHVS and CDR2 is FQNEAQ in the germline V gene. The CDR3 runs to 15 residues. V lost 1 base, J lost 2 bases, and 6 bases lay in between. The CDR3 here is CASSLELPGANVLTF. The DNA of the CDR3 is TGTGCCAGCAGCTTAGAACTCCCTGGGGCCAACGTCCTGACTTTC.

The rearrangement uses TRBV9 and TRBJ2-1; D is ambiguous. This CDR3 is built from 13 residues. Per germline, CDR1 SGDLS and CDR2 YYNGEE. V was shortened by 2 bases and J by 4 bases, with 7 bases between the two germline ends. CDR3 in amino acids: CASSVDCYNEQFF. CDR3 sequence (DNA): TGTGCCAGCAGCGTCGACTGTTACAATGAGCAGTTCTTC. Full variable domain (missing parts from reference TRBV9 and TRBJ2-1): DSGVTQTPKHLITATGQRVTLRCSPRSGDLSVYWYQQSLDQGLQFLIQYYNGEERAKGNILERFSAQQFPDLHSELNLSSLELGDSALYFCASSVDCYNEQFFGPGTRLTVL.

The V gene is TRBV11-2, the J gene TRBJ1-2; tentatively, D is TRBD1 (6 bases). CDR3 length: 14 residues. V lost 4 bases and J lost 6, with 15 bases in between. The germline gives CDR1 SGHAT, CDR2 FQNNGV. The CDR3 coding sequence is TGTGCCAGCAGCTACGGGACAAGTATCCATGGCTACACCTTC. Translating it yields CASSYGTSIHGYTF.

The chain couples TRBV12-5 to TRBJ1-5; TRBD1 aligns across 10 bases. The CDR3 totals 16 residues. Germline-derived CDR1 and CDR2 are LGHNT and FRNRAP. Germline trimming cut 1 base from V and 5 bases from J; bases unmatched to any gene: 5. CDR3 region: CASGLGDRGLYQPQHF. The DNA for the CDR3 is TGTGCTAGTGGTTTGGGGGACAGGGGATTATATCAGCCCCAGCATTTT.

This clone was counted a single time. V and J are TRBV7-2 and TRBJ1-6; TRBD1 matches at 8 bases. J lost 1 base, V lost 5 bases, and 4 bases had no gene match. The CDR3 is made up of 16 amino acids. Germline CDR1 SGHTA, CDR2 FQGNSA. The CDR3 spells CASSVNRGSYNSPLHF. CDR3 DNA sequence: TGTGCCAGCAGCGTAAACAGGGGGTCCTATAATTCACCCCTCCACTTT.

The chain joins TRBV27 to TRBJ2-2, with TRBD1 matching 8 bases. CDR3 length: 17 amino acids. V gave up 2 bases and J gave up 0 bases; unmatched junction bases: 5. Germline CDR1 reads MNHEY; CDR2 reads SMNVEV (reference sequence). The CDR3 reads CASSLRTGPTNTGELFF. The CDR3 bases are TGTGCCAGCAGTTTACGGACAGGGCCGACGAACACCGGGGAGCTGTTTTTT.

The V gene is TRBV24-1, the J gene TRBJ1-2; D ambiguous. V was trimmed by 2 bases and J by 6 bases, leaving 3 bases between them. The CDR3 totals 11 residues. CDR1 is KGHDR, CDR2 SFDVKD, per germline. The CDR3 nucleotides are TGTGCCACCAGTGATTCGGATGGCTACACCTTC. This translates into CATSDSDGYTF.

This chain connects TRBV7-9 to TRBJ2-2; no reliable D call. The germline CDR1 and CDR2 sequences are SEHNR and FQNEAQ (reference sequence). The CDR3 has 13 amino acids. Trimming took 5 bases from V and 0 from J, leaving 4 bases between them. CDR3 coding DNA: TGTGCCAGCAGCCAATCGAACACCGGGGAGCTGTTTTTT. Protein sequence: CASSQSNTGELFF.

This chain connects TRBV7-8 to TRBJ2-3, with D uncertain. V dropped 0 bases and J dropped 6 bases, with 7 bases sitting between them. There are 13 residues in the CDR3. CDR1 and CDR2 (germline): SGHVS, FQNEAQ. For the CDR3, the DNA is TGTGCCAGCAGCTTAGCCAGACTGGATACGCAGTATTTT. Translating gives CASSLARLDTQYF.

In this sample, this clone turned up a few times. CDR3 nucleotide sequence: TGTGCCATCAGTTCAGCGGGGGACCCCTCTACCGCGAACACCGGGGAGCTGTTTTTT. Protein product: CAISSAGDPSTANTGELFF. The chain is built from TRBV10-3 and TRBJ2-2; 8 bases agree with TRBD2. Germline V CDR1 and CDR2: ENHRY, SYGVKD. This CDR3 has 19 amino acids. V lost 5 bases and J lost 0; bases outside the gene matches: 14.